The 19 T cell receptor beta chains reported below all come from one sample, sequenced in a study of early T cells in non-severe SARS-CoV-2 infection. One entry per CDR3 protein results from TCRdb running MiXCR on the 5' RACE reads. The repertoire consists of about 60,000 distinct CDR3 sequences, with around 13% occurring once and the leading ten covering roughly 5%. Sequences were obtained from whole blood. All receptors derive from an adult who was a healthcare worker with PCR-confirmed SARS-CoV-2 infection or an uninfected control (not recorded which).

This clonotype has a count of ten or more. V gene TRBV14 combines with J gene TRBJ1-6; D is ambiguous. CDR1 and CDR2 from the germline V gene are SGHDN and FVKESK. V shed 6 bases and J shed 8 bases, with 14 bases lying between them. The CDR3 is made up of 14 amino acids. The CDR3 DNA sequence: TGTGCCAGCAGTGCGCGGGGAACCCATTCACCCCTCCACTTT. Translating it yields CASSARGTHSPLHF.

As regards this clonotype: Given the absence of the conserved phenylalanine or tryptophan at the CDR3 end, a read error is likely. This chain links TRBV2 with TRBJ1-5; no definite D call. Germline V gene data show CDR1 as SNHLY and CDR2 as FYNNEI. V was pared by 2 bases and J by 4 bases, with 15 bases between. The length of the CDR3 is 16 residues. The CDR3 spells CASSEQSAPRNQPQHY. As DNA, the CDR3 is TGTGCCAGCAGTGAACAGTCAGCTCCACGAAATCAGCCCCAGCATTAT.

This clonotype showed up just a few times. V is TRBV20-1 and J is TRBJ1-1; 7 positions agree with TRBD1. Germline trimming cut 3 bases from V and 10 bases from J; bases unmatched to any gene: 8. The CDR3 covers 12 residues. The V gene's germline CDR1 is DFQATT and CDR2 SNEGSKA (reference sequence). CDR3: CSASVDREAAFF. The CDR3 DNA reads TGCAGTGCTAGCGTCGACAGGGAAGCAGCTTTCTTT.

This chain joins TRBV9 and TRBJ2-2; 7 nucleotides match TRBD1. Germline-derived CDR1 and CDR2 are SGDLS and YYNGEE. The CDR3 totals 18 residues. The V gene end was trimmed by 1 base and the J gene end by 2 bases; junction bases not matched to a gene: 11. The CDR3 coding sequence is TGTGCCAGCAGCGTACGGGTATTAGGGACAGTCAACACCGGGGAGCTGTTTTTT. It translates to CASSVRVLGTVNTGELFF.

This clonotype was seen repeatedly, ten times or more. The chain recombines TRBV7-3 with TRBJ2-1; TRBD2 might be the D (5 bases). CDR3 length: 15 amino acids. Per germline, CDR1 SGHTA and CDR2 FQGTGA. V was shortened by 2 bases and J by 7 bases, with 15 bases between the two germline ends. CDR3 residues: CASSLGAGGANEQFF. For the CDR3, the DNA is TGTGCCAGCAGCTTAGGTGCGGGCGGTGCGAATGAGCAGTTCTTC.

The chain couples TRBV13 to TRBJ2-1; possible D gene TRBD2, 6 bases. CDR1 is PRHDT, CDR2 FYEKMQ, per germline (reference sequence). The CDR3 has 14 residues. V was shortened by 6 bases and J by 8 bases, with 17 bases between the two germline ends. The CDR3 bases are TGTGCCAGCAGGGCCGGGACTGCCTTAGATGAGCAGTTCTTC. Amino acid sequence: CASRAGTALDEQFF.

In its sample, this clonotype was seen many times. The rearrangement joins TRBV4-3 to TRBJ1-1; D unresolved. V lost 5 bases and J 1 base, leaving 8 bases between the germline ends. Germline V gene data show CDR1 as LGHNA and CDR2 as YSLEER. This CDR3 has 13 amino acids. CDR3 sequence: CASSARQNTEAFF. DNA of the CDR3: TGCGCCAGCAGCGCGAGGCAGAACACTGAAGCTTTCTTT.

This clonotype showed up many times. The chain couples TRBV12-3 or TRBV12-4 to TRBJ2-1; 12 nucleotides align to TRBD2. CDR3 length: 20 residues. Trimming took 5 bases from V and 0 from J; bases not matched to a gene: 14. The CDR3 sequence: CASSGGTGTSGYSSYNEQFF. The CDR3 coding sequence is TGTGCCAGCAGTGGGGGGACCGGGACTAGCGGGTACAGCTCCTACAATGAGCAGTTCTTC.

This clonotype was recorded a few times. The chain recombines TRBV29-1 with TRBJ1-3, with D unresolved. Germline V gene lookup returns CDR1 SQVTM and CDR2 ANQGSEA. V lost 4 bases, J lost 4 bases, and 8 bases lay in between. The CDR3 spans 12 residues. This CDR3 reads CSVGDNGNTIYF. The DNA for the CDR3 is TGCAGCGTTGGGGATAACGGAAACACCATATATTTT. The full variable domain, in which reference TRBV29-1 and TRBJ1-3 provide the parts outside the CDR3, is SAVISQKPSRDICQRGTSLTIQCQVDSQVTMMFWYRQQPGQSLTLIATANQGSEATYESGFVIDKFPISRPNLTFSTLTVSNMSPEDSSIYLCSVGDNGNTIYFGEGSWLTVV.

The V gene is TRBV6-5, the J gene TRBJ1-1, with D possibly TRBD1 on 5 matching bases. Germline loops: CDR1 MNHEY, CDR2 SVGAGI. The CDR3 is 12 amino acids. V was cut by 6 bases and J by 4 bases, with 9 bases left in between. The CDR3 region has the DNA TGTGCCAGCAGCAGGGCTGGCACTGAAGCTTTCTTT. It codes for CASSRAGTEAFF.

CDR3 sequence reads: CASSLKPTGPGANVLTF. DNA for the CDR3: TGTGCCAGCAGCTTAAAACCGACAGGCCCTGGGGCCAACGTCCTGACTTTC. J is TRBJ2-6 and V is TRBV5-4; a weak D match, TRBD1 (6 bases). Germline CDR1 SGHNT, CDR2 YYREEE (reference sequence). This CDR3 contains 17 residues. Between the trimmed V and J ends, which lost 2 bases and 2 bases, there was a span of 14 bases.

This clonotype was counted many times. This chain joins TRBV5-1 and TRBJ2-5, with D uncertain. With 3 bases removed from V and 5 bases from J, the gap between germline ends came to 11 bases. Germline CDR1 reads SGHRS; CDR2 reads YFSETQ. The CDR3 runs to 13 residues. The CDR3 loop is CASSSGSGETQYF. In nucleotides, the CDR3 is TGCGCCAGCAGCTCAGGAAGTGGTGAGACCCAGTACTTC.

The rearrangement links TRBV3-1 to TRBJ2-7; a weak D match, TRBD2 (6 bases). V lost 4 bases and J lost 0, with 16 bases in between. The length of the CDR3 is 16 residues. Germline CDR1 is LGHDT and CDR2 is YNNKEL (reference sequence). In DNA, the CDR3 is TGTGCCAGCAGCCCCGATGGAGCGGGTCTCTCCTACGAGCAGTACTTC. It codes for CASSPDGAGLSYEQYF.

In its sample, this clonotype was seen many times. The CDR3 DNA reads as TGCGCCAGCAGTGCCCAGGGGGACACTGAAGCTTTCTTT. Translated, it gives CASSAQGDTEAFF. V usage is TRBV10-1 and J usage is TRBJ1-1, with 7 bases that match TRBD1. V trimming: 4 bases; J trimming: 3 bases; junction bases outside the gene matches: 2. The germline V gene encodes CDR1 WNHNN and CDR2 SYGVQD (reference sequence). The CDR3 has 13 residues.

The chain employs TRBV28 and TRBJ2-1, with 8 nucleotides matching TRBD2. Germline CDR1 reads MDHEN; CDR2 reads SYDVKM. Trimming cost V 2 bases and J 10 bases; bases outside gene matches: 10. The CDR3 is 15 residues long. The CDR3 DNA is TGTGCCAGCAGTTTAGCGGGAGGTCCTCTCAGGGAGCAGTTCTTC. Translated, it gives CASSLAGGPLREQFF.

This clonotype has at least ten counts. The chain carries TRBV28 and TRBJ1-1; D not resolved. V gave up 6 bases and J gave up 4 bases, with 9 bases separating them. Germline loops: CDR1 MDHEN, CDR2 SYDVKM. The CDR3 contains 12 residues. The CDR3 spells CASRGQSTEAFF. The CDR3 nucleotides are TGTGCCAGCAGAGGCCAAAGCACTGAAGCTTTCTTT. The full variable domain, rest sourced from reference TRBV28 and TRBJ1-1, is DVKVTQSSRYLVKRTGEKVFLECVQDMDHENMFWYRQDPGLGLRLIYFSYDVKMKEKGDIPEGYSVSREKKERFSLILESASTNQTSMYLCASRGQSTEAFFGQGTRLTVV.

The chain uses TRBV5-4 and TRBJ2-7; possibly TRBD1 for D (6 bases). V was pared by 4 bases and J by 5 bases, with 13 bases between. The CDR3 runs to 13 residues. Germline-derived CDR1 and CDR2 are SGHNT and YYREEE (reference sequence). The CDR3 spells CASSRQARDEQYF. Here the CDR3 DNA reads TGTGCCAGCAGCAGACAGGCTAGGGACGAGCAGTACTTC.

The chain links TRBV20-1 to TRBJ2-5; D may be TRBD2 (6 bases). Germline lookup yields CDR1 DFQATT and CDR2 SNEGSKA (reference sequence). The CDR3 spans 15 residues. V shed 1 base and J shed 0 bases, with 12 bases lying between them. CDR3 loop: CSARAHGGNQETQYF. CDR3 nucleotide sequence: TGCAGTGCTAGAGCTCACGGGGGAAACCAAGAGACCCAGTACTTC.

The CDR3 bases are TGTGCCAGCAGTGATTGGCAGACCCAGTACTTC. It codes for CASSDWQTQYF. The chain couples TRBV2 to TRBJ2-5; D remains unclear. The germline V gene has CDR1 SNHLY and CDR2 FYNNEI. CDR3 length: 11 residues. V was pared by 3 bases and J by 6 bases, with 5 bases between.